The 23 T cell receptor beta chains below were found in one sample sequenced in a study of blood T cell repertoires in COVID-19. This table comes from immunoSEQ multiplex PCR, and its TCRdb copy is limited to in-frame clones, with some not included. The sample holds 95,000 to 110,000 clones, roughly 84% seen once. What was sequenced was peripheral blood. These receptors were taken from a human donor in a cohort sampled during active COVID-19.

The rearrangement links TRBV11-2 to TRBJ2-1; 9 bases line up with TRBD2. V shed 5 bases, J shed 0 bases, and the junction held 5 bases outside the gene matches. Per germline, CDR1 SGHAT and CDR2 FQNNGV. The CDR3 covers 16 residues. This CDR3 reads CASSARTSASYNEQFF. CDR3 nucleotides: TGTGCCAGCAGCGCCCGGACTAGCGCCTCCTACAATGAGCAGTTCTTC.

The chain is built from TRBV28 and TRBJ1-4; D unresolved. V lost 7 bases to trimming and J lost 6 bases, with 15 bases between them. This CDR3 has 14 amino acids. Germline V gene lookup returns CDR1 MDHEN and CDR2 SYDVKM. The CDR3 DNA reads as TGTGCCAGCACCCCTTCTTCTAATGATGAAAAACTGTTTTTT. This gives the protein CASTPSSNDEKLFF.

The chain couples TRBV19 to TRBJ2-1, with 7 nucleotides matching TRBD1. V gave up 5 bases and J gave up 2 bases; unmatched junction bases: 6. From germline, CDR1 is LNHDA and CDR2 SQIVND (reference sequence). This CDR3 spans 15 amino acids. CDR3 amino acids: CASSPRDRAYNEQFF. The CDR3 nucleotides read TGTGCCAGTAGTCCCCGGGACAGAGCCTACAATGAGCAGTTCTTC.

CDR3 amino acids: CASSPGLAGEQYV. CDR3 nucleotides: TGTGCCAGCTCACCAGGATTAGCGGGCGAGCAGTACGTC. This chain links TRBV18 with TRBJ2-7, with 7 bases matching TRBD2. V was pared by 2 bases and J by 6 bases, with 4 bases of the junction left unmatched. Germline loops: CDR1 KGHSH, CDR2 LQKENI. The CDR3 is 13 residues long.

There are a few counts of this clone. The chain links TRBV30 to TRBJ2-3; 8 bases agree with TRBD2. CDR1 is GTSNPN and CDR2 is SVGIG in the germline V gene (reference sequence). The CDR3 is 15 residues long. With 5 bases clipped from V and 4 bases from J, the junction kept 11 bases outside the gene matches. CDR3 sequence (DNA): TGTGCCTGGGGCCGAGCGGGAGCGGTCCCAGATACGCAGTATTTT. Translating gives CAWGRAGAVPDTQYF.

This chain links TRBV4-1 with TRBJ1-1; no firm D call. Germline V lookup: CDR1 MGHRA, CDR2 YSYEKL. The germline V and J ends were trimmed by 4 bases and 4 bases, with 10 bases remaining between them. The CDR3 loop spans 13 amino acids. The CDR3 sequence: CASSPTGSTEAFF. CDR3 sequence (DNA): TGCGCCAGCAGCCCGACTGGTAGCACTGAAGCTTTCTTT.

The genes are TRBV18 and TRBJ1-2, with TRBD1 matching over 9 bases. The length of the CDR3 is 14 residues. Per germline, CDR1 KGHSH and CDR2 LQKENI. V was pared by 5 bases and J by 6 bases, with 7 bases of the junction left unmatched. The CDR3: CASSSRRDRDGYTF. The CDR3 nucleotides are TGTGCCAGCTCATCGCGCCGGGACAGGGATGGCTACACCTTC.

The genes are TRBV7-3 and TRBJ2-3; TRBD2 matches 8 bases. The germline V gene encodes CDR1 SGHTA and CDR2 FQGTGA. Losses at the gene ends were 5 bases for V and 3 bases for J; bases not matched to a gene: 10. This CDR3 comprises 16 residues. CDR3 DNA sequence: TGTGCCAGCAGCCCGAGAGCGGGAGCGGAAACAGATACGCAGTATTTT. The encoded protein is CASSPRAGAETDTQYF.

The chain couples TRBV12-5 to TRBJ2-1, with 11 nucleotides matching TRBD2. The germline V gene encodes CDR1 LGHNT and CDR2 FRNRAP. With 2 bases clipped from V and 4 bases from J, the junction kept 10 bases outside the gene matches. CDR3 size: 18 residues. DNA of the CDR3: TGTGCTAGTGGTTTGCAAATTACTAGCGGGAGCTCATACAATGAGCAGTTCTTC. Translation gives CASGLQITSGSSYNEQFF.

The V call is TRBV6-5, the J call TRBJ2-7; D possibly corresponds to TRBD2 (6 bases). The CDR3 contains 15 residues. V was pared by 5 bases and J by 0 bases, with 14 bases between. Germline CDR1 is MNHEY and CDR2 is SVGAGI. The CDR3: CASSLQDGSSYEQYF. For the CDR3, the DNA is TGTGCCAGCAGTCTTCAGGACGGGAGCTCCTACGAGCAGTACTTC.

The V gene is TRBV10-3, the J gene TRBJ2-2; TRBD2 matches at 7 bases. J lost 4 bases, V lost 6 bases, and 5 bases had no gene match. CDR3 length equals 14 residues. From germline, CDR1 is ENHRY and CDR2 SYGVKD. The CDR3 loop reads CAIRSGEITGELFF. The CDR3 DNA sequence: TGTGCCATCAGAAGCGGGGAGATCACCGGGGAGCTGTTTTTT.

The J gene is TRBJ2-2, the V gene TRBV12-5; the D gene is possibly TRBD2 (6 bases). Germline V gene sequence: CDR1 LGHNT, CDR2 FRNRAP. This CDR3 has 13 residues. The ends were cut back, 6 bases at V and 6 bases at J, with 11 bases in the middle. CDR3 DNA: TGTGCTAGTGGCTCCGGAGGGGCCGGGGAGCTGTTTTTT. It codes for CASGSGGAGELFF.

This chain links TRBV7-8 with TRBJ2-7; 7 bases line up with TRBD2. The CDR3 runs 12 residues. Germline V gene data show CDR1 as SGHVS and CDR2 as FQNEAQ. Trimming removed 10 bases from V and 3 bases from J; junction bases left unmatched: 6. Written as DNA, the CDR3 is TGTGCCACCGGCGGGAGTGTCTACGAGCAGTACGTC. It encodes CATGGSVYEQYV.

The table lists this clone with a few counts. V usage is TRBV9 and J usage is TRBJ2-3; 8 bases are shared with TRBD2. The V gene end was trimmed by 3 bases and the J gene end by 2 bases; junction bases not matched to a gene: 11. The CDR3 has 17 residues. Germline V lookup: CDR1 SGDLS, CDR2 YYNGEE. The CDR3 bases are TGTGCCAGCAGCGACCGGGACGGGAGGGCCGCCACAGATACGCAGTATTTT. Its translation is CASSDRDGRAATDTQYF.

The chain combines TRBV28 with TRBJ2-7, with D maybe TRBD2 (5 bases). This CDR3 spans 15 amino acids. The germline V gene has CDR1 MDHEN and CDR2 SYDVKM. Trimming took off 7 bases at V and 3 bases at J, with 19 bases between the two ends. The CDR3 sequence: CASTGGGADLYEQYV. The CDR3 nucleotides read TGTGCCAGCACCGGTGGAGGAGCGGACCTCTACGAGCAGTACGTC.

The rearrangement joins TRBV28 to TRBJ1-2, with a possible D match to TRBD1 (5 bases). The CDR3 consists of 10 residues. CDR1 MDHEN and CDR2 SYDVKM come from the germline V gene. CDR3 DNA: TGTGCGTCAGCAGGGTTTGGCTACACCTTC. This gives the protein CASAGFGYTF.

The V call is TRBV2, the J call TRBJ2-3; 13 nucleotides line up with TRBD2. Unmatched junction bases numbered 21, after V lost 2 bases and J lost 4 bases. The V gene's germline CDR1 is SNHLY and CDR2 FYNNEI. The CDR3 is made up of 22 amino acids. CDR3 region: CASSERGVGLAGPRGIADTQYF. In nucleotides, the CDR3 is TGTGCCAGCAGTGAACGGGGCGTGGGACTAGCGGGGCCGAGGGGGATCGCAGATACGCAGTATTTT.

In its sample, this clone was seen once. The gene calls are TRBV19 and TRBJ1-5; TRBD1 matches at 9 bases. The length of the CDR3 is 15 residues. Germline CDR1 and CDR2: LNHDA and SQIVND (reference sequence). V shed 6 bases, J shed 4 bases, and the junction held 7 bases outside the gene matches. The DNA of the CDR3 is TGTGCCAGTAGAACGACTGGGACAGGGAATCAGCCCCAGCATTTT. It encodes CASRTTGTGNQPQHF.

The DNA for the CDR3 is TGTGCCAGCAGTGTACAGGGAGTGGGATCACCCCTCCACTTT. Encoded protein: CASSVQGVGSPLHF. V gene TRBV2 combines with J gene TRBJ1-6, with D possibly TRBD1 on 6 matching bases. Germline values: CDR1 SNHLY, CDR2 FYNNEI. The CDR3 runs to 14 residues. The V and J ends lost 4 bases and 10 bases respectively, with 14 bases between them.

The chain carries TRBV5-1 and TRBJ1-4; D is uncertain. V was shortened by 0 bases and J by 0 bases, with 15 bases between the two germline ends. This CDR3 region has 18 residues. Germline V gene data show CDR1 as SGHRS and CDR2 as YFSETQ. The CDR3 region has the DNA TGCGCCAGCAGCTTGGCCCCAACTCGCGGTGCAACTAATGAAAAACTGTTTTTT. Its protein is CASSLAPTRGATNEKLFF. Based on the CDR3 plus reference TRBV5-1 and TRBJ1-4, the full variable domain is KAGVTQTPRYLIKTRGQQVTLSCSPISGHRSVSWYQQTPGQGLQFLFEYFSETQRNKGNFPGRFSGRQFSNSRSEMNVSTLELGDSALYLCASSLAPTRGATNEKLFFGSGTQLSVL.

The V and J genes are TRBV18 and TRBJ1-4; 8 bases are a match to TRBD1. The CDR3 is made up of 15 amino acids. Germline V gives CDR1 KGHSH, CDR2 LQKENI. Trimming at V came to 5 bases and at J to 5 bases, leaving 7 bases not matched to a gene. The CDR3 bases are TGTGCCAGCTCATCGAGGACAGGGAGCAATGAAAAACTGTTTTTT. It translates to CASSSRTGSNEKLFF.

The chain joins TRBV4-3 to TRBJ1-2, with a weak D call TRBD1 (5 bases). The CDR3 spans 16 residues. The germline V gene encodes CDR1 LGHNA and CDR2 YSLEER. V gave up 1 base and J gave up 2 bases, with 14 bases separating them. The CDR3 DNA reads TGCGCCAGCAGCCAAGGAACCATACAGGTGAACTATGGCTACACCTTC. Its translation: CASSQGTIQVNYGYTF.

Only one count was recorded for this clone. The chain carries TRBV5-6 and TRBJ2-5, with 12 bases lining up with TRBD2. The CDR3 contains 15 residues. Trimming took 6 bases from V and 4 from J; bases not matched to a gene: 7. Germline lookup yields CDR1 SGHDT and CDR2 YYEEEE. The CDR3: CASNFGLAGIETQYF. CDR3 in DNA: TGTGCCAGCAACTTTGGACTAGCGGGAATAGAGACCCAGTACTTC.